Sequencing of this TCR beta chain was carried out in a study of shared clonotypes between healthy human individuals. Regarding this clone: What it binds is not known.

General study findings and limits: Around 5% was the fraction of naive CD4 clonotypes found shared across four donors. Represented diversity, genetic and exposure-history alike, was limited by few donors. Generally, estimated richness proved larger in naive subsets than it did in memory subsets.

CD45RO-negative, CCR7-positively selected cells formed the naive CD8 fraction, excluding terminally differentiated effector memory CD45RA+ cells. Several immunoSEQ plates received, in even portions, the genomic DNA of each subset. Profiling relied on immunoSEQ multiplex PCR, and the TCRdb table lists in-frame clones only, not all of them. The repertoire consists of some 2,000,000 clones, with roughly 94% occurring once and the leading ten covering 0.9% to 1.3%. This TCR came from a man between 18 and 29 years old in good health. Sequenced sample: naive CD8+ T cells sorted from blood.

The chain's CDR3 is CASSFSQGEQFF. The CDR3, as DNA: TGCGCCAGCAGCTTTTCCCAGGGGGAGCAGTTCTTC. V usage is TRBV4-1 and J usage is TRBJ2-1; maybe TRBD1 (6 bases). The CDR3 has 12 amino acids. CDR1 is MGHRA, CDR2 YSYEKL, per germline. V lost 5 bases and J 10 bases, leaving 12 bases between the germline ends.